The rows below give T cell receptor beta chains drawn from one sample of a study of CXCR3-negative and CXCR3-positive naive CD8 T cells. TCRdb reprocessed the 5' RACE reads and keeps a single row for each CDR3 protein, giving no DNA. The sample has 85,000 to 90,000 distinct CDR3 sequences. Sequencing used naive CXCR3+ CD8+ T cells from blood. These receptors all come from a human donor in good health. Some clones in this sample may be carry-over from other donors' samples. CDR3s include the opening cysteine and the closing phenylalanine or tryptophan.

j_gene	v_gene	CDR3aa
TRBJ2-5	TRBV28	CASSLIWETQYF
TRBJ1-5	TRBV6-1	CASIMGASNQPQHF
TRBJ2-7	TRBV5-4	CASSFKFIRDNNYEQYF
TRBJ2-1	TRBV5-6	CASSGVYDSYNEQFF
TRBJ1-4	TRBV11-3	CASSLDLTYHQSITNEKLFF
TRBJ2-1	TRBV4-2	CASSLRTGVDEQFF
TRBJ2-3	TRBV7-9	CASSSSGTSGGEVAHTQYF
TRBJ2-3	TRBV28	CASSEFGHRVTDTQYF
TRBJ2-7	TRBV28	CASSSSGTGVYEQYF
TRBJ2-7	TRBV3-1	CASSHEGLAHEQYF
TRBJ2-3	TRBV28	CASSFPAAGGITDTQYF